This entry lists 27 T cell receptor beta chains sequenced from one sample in a study of blood T cells in healthy people across ages. A J-beta primer mix and a sample-barcoded 5' primer were used in a second PCR of about 7 to 12 cycles. TCRdb analysed the 5' RACE reads with MiXCR anew, one entry per CDR3 protein. The sample lists some 1.5 million distinct CDR3 sequences; under 30% were seen once. Specimen: blood. The receptors stem from a woman in her 30s in good health.

The table lists this clonotype with a few counts. V and J are TRBV6-1 and TRBJ2-5; 9 bases agree with TRBD1. The CDR3 covers 17 residues. Trimming at V came to 2 bases and at J to 5 bases, leaving 12 bases not matched to a gene. CDR1 and CDR2 (germline): MNHNS, SASEGT. CDR3 in amino acids: CASSERGQGRFGETQYF. CDR3 DNA: TGTGCCAGCAGTGAACGCGGACAGGGGAGATTCGGTGAGACCCAGTACTTC.

This clonotype was detected many times. The V and J genes are TRBV27 and TRBJ2-3, with D unclear. V was pared by 6 bases and J by 1 base, with 11 bases between. The germline gives CDR1 MNHEY, CDR2 SMNVEV (reference sequence). The CDR3 is made up of 14 amino acids. CDR3 loop: CASSTLARTDTQYF. The CDR3 DNA is TGTGCCAGCAGCACGCTCGCCCGCACAGATACGCAGTATTTT.

The chain carries TRBV10-2 and TRBJ2-6, with 8 bases that match TRBD2. The germline V gene encodes CDR1 WSHSY and CDR2 SAAADI. This CDR3 is 15 amino acids long. V was pared by 10 bases and J by 2 bases, with 7 bases of the junction left unmatched. This CDR3 reads CAITGLVAGANVLTF. CDR3 nucleotides: TGCGCCATAACGGGACTAGTGGCTGGGGCCAACGTCCTGACTTTC.

This clonotype was observed at least ten times. The rearrangement uses TRBV27 and TRBJ2-3; D unclear. From germline, CDR1 is MNHEY and CDR2 SMNVEV (reference sequence). V was cut by 5 bases and J by 1 base, with 13 bases left in between. The CDR3 totals 15 residues. The CDR3 loop is CASSLYPTGTDTQYF. The CDR3 DNA reads TGTGCCAGCAGTCTTTATCCCACCGGCACAGATACGCAGTATTTT.

This clonotype came up a few times. The chain employs TRBV5-1 and TRBJ1-1, with D tentatively TRBD1 (5 bases). The V end was cut by 0 bases, the J end by 1 base, with 16 bases between. Germline V gene lookup returns CDR1 SGHRS and CDR2 YFSETQ. This CDR3 has 17 amino acids. The CDR3 nucleotides are TGCGCCAGCAGCTTGGATGGACCGGGACGTCGGAACACTGAAGCTTTCTTT. This codes for CASSLDGPGRRNTEAFF.

This clonotype was detected many times. The chain is built from TRBV20-1 and TRBJ2-5, with 8 nucleotides matching TRBD2. Germline loops: CDR1 DFQATT, CDR2 SNEGSKA (reference sequence). The CDR3 loop spans 13 amino acids. Trimming took 6 bases from V and 5 from J; bases not matched to a gene: 8. CDR3 in amino acids: CSAAPGGSETQYF. The CDR3 coding sequence is TGCAGTGCCGCGCCGGGGGGGAGTGAGACCCAGTACTTC.

The chain is built from TRBV19 and TRBJ2-3, with a tentative D call TRBD2 (5 bases). This CDR3 is 15 amino acids long. Germline CDR1 is LNHDA and CDR2 is SQIVND (reference sequence). With 7 bases removed from V and 10 bases from J, the gap between germline ends came to 24 bases. CDR3 sequence: CASTPNRGLRASQYF. The CDR3 nucleotides are TGTGCCAGTACCCCCAACCGAGGACTCCGGGCGTCGCAGTATTTT.

With regard to this clonotype: A much larger clone differs by one base, so this may be a read error. The gene calls are TRBV28 and TRBJ2-7; tentative D call: TRBD1 (5 bases). Trimming removed 7 bases from V and 2 bases from J, with 15 bases in between. This CDR3 has 14 residues. From germline, CDR1 is MDHEN and CDR2 SYDVKM. Written as DNA, the CDR3 is TGTGCCAGCACTTCTGGGGCCCTAACCTACGAGCAGTACTTC. This gives the protein CASTSGALTYEQYF.

The chain joins TRBV12-3 or TRBV12-4 to TRBJ1-1; D is possibly TRBD1 (5 bases). V was clipped by 7 bases and J by 5 bases, with 17 bases between them. This CDR3 has 14 amino acids. Here the CDR3 DNA reads TGTGCCAGCACAATCTCGGGGGAGGCGACTGAAGCTTTCTTT. Translated: CASTISGEATEAFF.

Worth noting for this clonotype: A much larger clonotype is one base distant, so this may be a read error. J is TRBJ2-5 and V is TRBV20-1, with D perhaps TRBD2 (5 bases). CDR3 size: 12 residues. V gave up 6 bases and J gave up 1 base, with 9 bases separating them. In germline, CDR1 is DFQATT, CDR2 SNEGSKA (reference sequence). CDR3 sequence: CSAEAGQETQYF. As DNA, the CDR3 is TGCAGTGCCGAGGCGGGCCAAGAGACCCAGTACTTC.

As concerns this clonotype: With a much larger clone just one base away, this may be a read error. V usage is TRBV20-1 and J usage is TRBJ2-3; no reliable D call. The germline CDR1 and CDR2 sequences are DFQATT and SNEGSKA (reference sequence). The CDR3 covers 13 residues. Trimming removed 6 bases from V and 1 base from J, with 11 bases in between. CDR3 DNA sequence: TGCAGTGCCAAAAGCCCACGCACAGATACGCAGTATTTT. Protein product: CSAKSPRTDTQYF.

This clonotype appeared a few times. V gene TRBV5-1 combines with J gene TRBJ2-7; 8 bases are a match to TRBD2. This CDR3 is 16 amino acids long. V was pared by 0 bases and J by 4 bases, with 9 bases of the junction left unmatched. CDR1 is SGHRS, CDR2 YFSETQ, per germline. Here the CDR3 reads CASSLDSSGELYEQYF. In nucleotides, the CDR3 is TGCGCCAGCAGCTTGGATAGTAGCGGGGAACTTTACGAGCAGTACTTC.

The table lists this clonotype with a few counts. The chain is built from TRBV24-1 and TRBJ1-5; TRBD1 aligns across 7 bases. Germline V gene sequence: CDR1 KGHDR, CDR2 SFDVKD. The CDR3 covers 19 residues. J lost 0 bases, V lost 5 bases, and 15 bases had no gene match. The CDR3 DNA is TGTGCCACCAGTGCCTTGGGAGCTGACAGGGAACATAGCAATCAGCCCCAGCATTTT. It encodes CATSALGADREHSNQPQHF.

This clonotype was counted many times. The chain links TRBV7-9 to TRBJ2-7; TRBD2 aligns across 8 bases. Unmatched junction bases numbered 10, after V lost 8 bases and J lost 4 bases. Germline loops: CDR1 SEHNR, CDR2 FQNEAQ (reference sequence). The CDR3 has 14 residues. DNA for the CDR3: TGTGCCAGCGTCCAATTCACTAGCGGTTACGAGCAGTACTTC. As protein: CASVQFTSGYEQYF.

This clonotype has a handful of counts. V gene TRBV7-7 combines with J gene TRBJ2-7; the match to TRBD2 covers 7 bases. The J call may not be correct, given that the DNA end is closer to TRBJ2-5. Germline V lookup: CDR1 SSHAT, CDR2 FNYEAQ (reference sequence). The CDR3 is made up of 13 amino acids. CDR3 nucleotides: TGTGCCAGCAGCACTCCGGGAGGAGAGACCCAGTACTTC. Residues: CASSTPGGETQYF.

This clonotype was seen a single time. The chain uses TRBV28 and TRBJ1-1, with 8 positions matching TRBD1. The CDR3 has 15 residues. Trimming took 5 bases from V and 10 from J; bases not matched to a gene: 15. Germline loops: CDR1 MDHEN, CDR2 SYDVKM. For the CDR3, the DNA is TGTGCCAGCAGTGCTACCGGGACAGGCATTAAGGGAGCTTTCTTT. It specifies CASSATGTGIKGAFF.

This clonotype was counted ten times or more. The chain recombines TRBV7-8 with TRBJ2-7, with D tentatively TRBD1 (6 bases). The germline gives CDR1 SGHVS, CDR2 FQNEAQ. V shed 8 bases and J shed 3 bases, with 8 bases lying between them. The CDR3 extends over 11 amino acids. CDR3 protein: CASQGNYEQYF. As DNA, the CDR3 is TGTGCCAGCCAGGGGAACTACGAGCAGTACTTC.

This clonotype was picked up many times. The chain carries TRBV5-1 and TRBJ2-1, with 7 bases aligning to TRBD2. After removal of 0 bases from V and 0 bases from J, the junction contained 6 bases not matched to a gene. Germline lookup yields CDR1 SGHRS and CDR2 YFSETQ. The CDR3 totals 17 residues. CDR3 coding DNA: TGCGCCAGCAGCTTGGAAGCGGGGTCGAGCTCCTACAATGAGCAGTTCTTC. The encoded protein is CASSLEAGSSSYNEQFF.

This rearrangement joins TRBV18 to TRBJ2-7; weak D call: TRBD2 (6 bases). Between the trimmed V and J ends, which lost 3 bases and 6 bases, there was a span of 12 bases. CDR1 is KGHSH, CDR2 LQKENI, per germline. The CDR3 spans 13 residues. CDR3 amino acids: CASSPGDFSEQYF. The CDR3 DNA follows: TGTGCCAGCTCACCCGGGGACTTTAGCGAGCAGTACTTC.

This clonotype showed up many times. CDR3 coding DNA: TGCGCCAGCAGCCCACGCGACAGCTCTGGGGCCAACGTCCTGACTTTC. Amino acids: CASSPRDSSGANVLTF. The V call is TRBV5-1, the J call TRBJ2-6; D perhaps matches TRBD1 (5 bases). This CDR3 is 16 amino acids long. The ends were cut back, 4 bases at V and 0 bases at J, with 11 bases in the middle. CDR1 and CDR2 from the germline V gene are SGHRS and YFSETQ.

A note on this clonotype: A much larger clonotype is one base distant, so this may be a read error. The CDR3 spells CSARDPGRNYGCTF. The DNA of the CDR3 is TGCAGTGCTAGAGATCCTGGACGGAACTATGGCTGCACCTTC. The rearrangement uses TRBV20-1 and TRBJ1-2; D is uncertain. Germline V lookup: CDR1 DFQATT, CDR2 SNEGSKA (reference sequence). The CDR3 is 14 amino acids.

J is TRBJ2-5 and V is TRBV28; D may be TRBD1 (5 bases). Trimming took off 11 bases at V and 4 bases at J, with 17 bases between the two ends. CDR1 is MDHEN and CDR2 is SYDVKM in the germline V gene. The CDR3 runs to 13 residues. The DNA of the CDR3 is TGTGCCTGCATCAGGGTAATAGGAGAGACCCAGTACTTC. This translates into CACIRVIGETQYF. Full variable domain (missing parts from reference TRBV28 and TRBJ2-5): DVKVTQSSRYLVKRTGEKVFLECVQDMDHENMFWYRQDPGLGLRLIYFSYDVKMKEKGDIPEGYSVSREKKERFSLILESASTNQTSMYLCACIRVIGETQYFGPGTRLLVL.

The chain links TRBV13 to TRBJ1-1; no definite D call. In germline, CDR1 is PRHDT, CDR2 FYEKMQ (reference sequence). This CDR3 is 12 amino acids long. The V and J ends lost 5 bases and 5 bases respectively, with 9 bases between them. The CDR3 nucleotides are TGTGCCAGCAGCACGGGAGAGACTGAAGCTTTCTTT. It is translated as CASSTGETEAFF.

The rearrangement links TRBV30 to TRBJ1-2; a possible D gene is TRBD1 (6 bases). The ends were cut back, 5 bases at V and 7 bases at J, with 11 bases in the middle. The germline V gene has CDR1 GTSNPN and CDR2 SVGIG (reference sequence). CDR3 size: 11 residues. The CDR3 loop is CAWGGLGGYTF. The CDR3 DNA follows: TGTGCCTGGGGGGGCCTAGGTGGCTACACCTTC.

This clonotype was detected only a few times. This sequence joins TRBV12-3 or TRBV12-4 and TRBJ1-1; 7 nucleotides line up with TRBD1. The CDR3 spans 14 residues. V dropped 7 bases and J dropped 0; count of bases not matched to a gene: 5. The CDR3 spells CASTQGQMNTEAFF. The CDR3 DNA is TGTGCCAGCACCCAGGGACAGATGAACACTGAAGCTTTCTTT.

This clonotype has only a few counts. The chain employs TRBV28 and TRBJ1-2; D perhaps matches TRBD1 (5 bases). From germline, CDR1 is MDHEN and CDR2 SYDVKM. V lost 5 bases and J 6 bases, leaving 19 bases between the germline ends. This CDR3 has 15 residues. The CDR3 DNA sequence: TGTGCCAGCAGTACCTATAAATGGGGCTCGCATGGCTACACCTTC. Protein: CASSTYKWGSHGYTF.

This clonotype came up once. The CDR3 sequence is CASSKRAGELFF. The CDR3, as DNA: TGTGCCAGCAGCAAGCGGGCCGGGGAGCTGTTTTTT. The V gene is TRBV2, the J gene TRBJ2-2; weak D call: TRBD2 (6 bases). The V and J ends lost 6 bases and 6 bases respectively, with 8 bases between them. This CDR3 is 12 amino acids long. Germline lookup yields CDR1 SNHLY and CDR2 FYNNEI. The full variable domain, its missing parts supplied by reference TRBV2 and TRBJ2-2, is EPEVTQTPSHQVTQMGQEVILRCVPISNHLYFYWYRQILGQKVEFLVSFYNNEISEKSEIFDDQFSVERPDGSNFTLKIRSTKLEDSAMYFCASSKRAGELFFGEGSRLTVL.